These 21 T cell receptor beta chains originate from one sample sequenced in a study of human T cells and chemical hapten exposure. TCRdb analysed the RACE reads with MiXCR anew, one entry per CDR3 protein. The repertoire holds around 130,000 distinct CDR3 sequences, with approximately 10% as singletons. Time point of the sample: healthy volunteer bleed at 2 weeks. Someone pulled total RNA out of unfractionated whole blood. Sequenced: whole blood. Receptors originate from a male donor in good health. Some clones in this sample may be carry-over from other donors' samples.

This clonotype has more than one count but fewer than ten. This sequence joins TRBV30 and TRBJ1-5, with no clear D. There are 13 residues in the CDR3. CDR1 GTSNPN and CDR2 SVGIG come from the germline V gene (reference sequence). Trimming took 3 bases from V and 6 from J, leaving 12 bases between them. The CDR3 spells CAWSPGEAQPQHF. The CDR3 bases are TGTGCCTGGAGCCCCGGAGAGGCTCAGCCCCAGCATTTT.

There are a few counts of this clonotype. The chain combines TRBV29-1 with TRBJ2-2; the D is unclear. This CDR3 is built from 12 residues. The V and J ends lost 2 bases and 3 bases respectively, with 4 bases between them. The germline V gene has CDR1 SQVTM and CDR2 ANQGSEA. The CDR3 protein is CSVERDTGELFF. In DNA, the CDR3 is TGCAGCGTTGAACGAGACACCGGGGAGCTGTTTTTT.

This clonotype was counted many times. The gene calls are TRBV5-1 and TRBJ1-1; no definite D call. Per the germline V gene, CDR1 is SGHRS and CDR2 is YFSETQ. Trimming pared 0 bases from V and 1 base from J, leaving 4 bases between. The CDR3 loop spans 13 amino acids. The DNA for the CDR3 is TGCGCCAGCAGCTTGGCTTCGAACACTGAAGCTTTCTTT. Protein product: CASSLASNTEAFF.

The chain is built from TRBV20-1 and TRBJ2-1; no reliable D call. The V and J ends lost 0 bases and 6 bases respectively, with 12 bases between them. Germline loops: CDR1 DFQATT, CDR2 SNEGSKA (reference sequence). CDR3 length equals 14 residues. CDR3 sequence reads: CSARDLGHGNEQFF. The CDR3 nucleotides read TGCAGTGCTAGAGATCTGGGCCACGGCAATGAGCAGTTCTTC.

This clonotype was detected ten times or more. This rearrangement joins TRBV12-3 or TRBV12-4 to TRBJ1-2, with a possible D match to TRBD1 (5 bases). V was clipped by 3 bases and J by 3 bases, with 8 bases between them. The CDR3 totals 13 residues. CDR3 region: CASSLWGDYGYTF. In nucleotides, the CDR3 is TGTGCCAGCAGTTTGTGGGGGGACTATGGCTACACCTTC.

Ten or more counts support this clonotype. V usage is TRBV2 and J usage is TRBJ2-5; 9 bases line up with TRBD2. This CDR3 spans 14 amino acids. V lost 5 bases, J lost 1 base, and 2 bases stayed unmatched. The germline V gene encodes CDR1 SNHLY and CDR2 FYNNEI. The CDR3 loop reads CASSLRGGQETQYF. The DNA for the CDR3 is TGTGCCAGCAGTCTGCGGGGGGGCCAAGAGACCCAGTACTTC.

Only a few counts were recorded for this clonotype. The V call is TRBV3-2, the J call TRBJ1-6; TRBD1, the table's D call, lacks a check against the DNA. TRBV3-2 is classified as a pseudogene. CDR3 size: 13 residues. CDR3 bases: TGTGCCAGCAGCCACCAGGGGCGCAAGCTCCTCCACTTT. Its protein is CASSHQGRKLLHF.

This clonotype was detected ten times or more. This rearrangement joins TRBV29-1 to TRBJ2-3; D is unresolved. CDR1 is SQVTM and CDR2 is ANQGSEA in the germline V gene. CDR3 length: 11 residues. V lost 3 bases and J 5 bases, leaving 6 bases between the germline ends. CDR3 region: CSVDSVDTQYF. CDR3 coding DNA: TGCAGCGTTGATTCCGTAGATACGCAGTATTTT.

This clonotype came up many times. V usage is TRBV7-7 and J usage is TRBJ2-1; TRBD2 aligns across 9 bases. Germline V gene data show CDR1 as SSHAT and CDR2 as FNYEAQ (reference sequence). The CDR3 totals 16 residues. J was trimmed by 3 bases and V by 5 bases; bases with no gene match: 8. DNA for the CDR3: TGTGCCAGCAGCATATTAGCGGGAGAAGACTACAATGAGCAGTTCTTC. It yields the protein CASSILAGEDYNEQFF.

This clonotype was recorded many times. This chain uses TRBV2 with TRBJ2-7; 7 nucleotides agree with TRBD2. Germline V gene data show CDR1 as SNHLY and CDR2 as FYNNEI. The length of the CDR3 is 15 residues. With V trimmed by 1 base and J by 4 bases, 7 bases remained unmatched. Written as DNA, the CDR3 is TGTGCCAGCAGTGAAGAACGGGAGGATTCTTACGAGCAGTACTTC. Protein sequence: CASSEEREDSYEQYF.

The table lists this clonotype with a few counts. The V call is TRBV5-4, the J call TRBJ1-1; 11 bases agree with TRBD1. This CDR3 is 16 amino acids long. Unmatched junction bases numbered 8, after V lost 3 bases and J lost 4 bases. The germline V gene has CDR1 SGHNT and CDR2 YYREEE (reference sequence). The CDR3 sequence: CASSWDRGERRTEAFF. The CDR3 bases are TGTGCCAGCAGCTGGGACAGGGGGGAGAGACGCACTGAAGCTTTCTTT.

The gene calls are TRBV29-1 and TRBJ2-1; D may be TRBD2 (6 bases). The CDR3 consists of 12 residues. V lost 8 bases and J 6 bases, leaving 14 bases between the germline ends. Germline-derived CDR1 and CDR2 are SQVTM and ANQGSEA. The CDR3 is CSLSPGGNEQFF. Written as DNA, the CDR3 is TGCAGCCTCAGCCCCGGGGGCAATGAGCAGTTCTTC.

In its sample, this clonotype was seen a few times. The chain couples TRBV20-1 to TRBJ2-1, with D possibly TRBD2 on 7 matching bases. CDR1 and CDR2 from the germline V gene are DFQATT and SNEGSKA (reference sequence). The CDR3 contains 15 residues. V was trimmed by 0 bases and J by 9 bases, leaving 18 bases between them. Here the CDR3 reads CSARDAASGGGEQFF. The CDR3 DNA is TGCAGTGCTAGAGATGCGGCTAGCGGAGGGGGTGAGCAGTTCTTC.

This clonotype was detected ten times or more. CDR3 nucleotide sequence: TGCGCCAGCAGCCGAAGGGGGGCCACTGAAGCTTTCTTT. This encodes CASSRRGATEAFF. This rearrangement joins TRBV5-1 to TRBJ1-1; perhaps TRBD1 as D (6 bases). The CDR3 consists of 13 residues. Germline V CDR1 and CDR2: SGHRS, YFSETQ. V lost 4 bases, J lost 4 bases, and 11 bases lay in between.

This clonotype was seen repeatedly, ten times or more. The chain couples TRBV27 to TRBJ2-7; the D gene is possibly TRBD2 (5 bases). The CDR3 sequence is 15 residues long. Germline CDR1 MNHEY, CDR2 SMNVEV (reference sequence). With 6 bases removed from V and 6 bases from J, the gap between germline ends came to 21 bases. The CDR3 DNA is TGTGCCAGCAGCCTGGTGTCGGGGAATGGTCCCGAGCAGTACTTC. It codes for CASSLVSGNGPEQYF.

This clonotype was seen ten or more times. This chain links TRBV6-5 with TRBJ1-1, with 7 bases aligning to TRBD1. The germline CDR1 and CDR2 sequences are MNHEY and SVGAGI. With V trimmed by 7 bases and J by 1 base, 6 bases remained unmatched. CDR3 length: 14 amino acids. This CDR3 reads CASNEQGRNTEAFF. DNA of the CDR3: TGTGCCAGCAACGAACAGGGGCGGAACACTGAAGCTTTCTTT.

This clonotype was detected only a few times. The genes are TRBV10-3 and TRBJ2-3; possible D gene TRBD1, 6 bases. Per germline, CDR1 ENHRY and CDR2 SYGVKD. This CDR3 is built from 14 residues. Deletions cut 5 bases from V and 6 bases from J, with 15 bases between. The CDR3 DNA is TGTGCCATCAGTTTGACAGGAAGGGACGATACGCAGTATTTT. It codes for CAISLTGRDDTQYF.

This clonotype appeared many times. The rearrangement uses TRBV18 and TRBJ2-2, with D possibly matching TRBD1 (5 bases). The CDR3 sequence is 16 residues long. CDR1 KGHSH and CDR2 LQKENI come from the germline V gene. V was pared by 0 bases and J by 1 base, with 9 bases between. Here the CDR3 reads CASSPPGRENTGELFF. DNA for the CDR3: TGTGCCAGCTCACCACCGGGCAGGGAGAACACCGGGGAGCTGTTTTTT. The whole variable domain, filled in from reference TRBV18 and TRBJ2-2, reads NAGVMQNPRHLVRRRGQEARLRCSPMKGHSHVYWYRQLPEEGLKFMVYLQKENIIDESGMPKERFSAEFPKEGPSILRIQQVVRGDSAAYFCASSPPGRENTGELFFGEGSRLTVL.

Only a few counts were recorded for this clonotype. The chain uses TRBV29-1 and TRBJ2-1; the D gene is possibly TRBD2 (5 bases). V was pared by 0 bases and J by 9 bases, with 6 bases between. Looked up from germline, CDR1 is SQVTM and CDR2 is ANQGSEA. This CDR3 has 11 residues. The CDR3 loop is CSVEDRGEQFF. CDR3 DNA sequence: TGCAGCGTTGAAGATCGGGGTGAGCAGTTCTTC.

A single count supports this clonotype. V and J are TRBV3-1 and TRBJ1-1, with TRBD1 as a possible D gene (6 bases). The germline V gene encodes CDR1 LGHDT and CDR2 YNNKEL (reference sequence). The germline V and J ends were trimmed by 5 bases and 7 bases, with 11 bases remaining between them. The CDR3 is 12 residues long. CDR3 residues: CASSDHRVEAFF. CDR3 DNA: TGTGCCAGCAGCGACCACAGGGTTGAAGCTTTCTTT. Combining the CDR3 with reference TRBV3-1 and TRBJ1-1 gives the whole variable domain DTAVSQTPKYLVTQMGNDKSIKCEQNLGHDTMYWYKQDSKKFLKIMFSYNNKELIINETVPNRFSPKSPDKAHLNLHINSLELGDSAVYFCASSDHRVEAFFGQGTRLTVV.

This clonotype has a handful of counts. DNA of the CDR3: TGTGCCATCAGTACACAGGGTTACGAGCAGTACTTC. Amino acid sequence: CAISTQGYEQYF. The chain combines TRBV10-3 with TRBJ2-7; possibly TRBD1 for D (6 bases). The CDR3 spans 12 residues. The germline CDR1 and CDR2 sequences are ENHRY and SYGVKD. V was shortened by 5 bases and J by 4 bases, with 9 bases between the two germline ends.